These 25 T cell receptor beta chains share one sample of origin, sequenced in a study of beta chain features in type 1 diabetes. Sequenced material consisted of expressed TCRB transcripts (all of the isolated RNA was reverse transcribed). Repertoires were generated with immunoSEQ multiplex PCR, while TCRdb's copy carries only in-frame clones and drops some. The sample has roughly 330,000 clones, 11% seen once; the top ten hold 0.015%. Sequenced sample: naive CD4+ T cells from blood. These receptors all stem from a woman between 25 and 40 years old in good health.

This chain links TRBV30 with TRBJ2-1; D is unclear. CDR3 size: 12 residues. Germline V lookup: CDR1 GTSNPN, CDR2 SVGIG (reference sequence). The V end was cut by 1 base, the J end by 9 bases, with 10 bases between. CDR3 in amino acids: CAWSAMYGEQFF. As DNA, the CDR3 is TGTGCCTGGAGTGCTATGTACGGTGAGCAGTTCTTC.

A few counts support this clone. The rearrangement links TRBV28 to TRBJ2-3, with D perhaps TRBD2 (6 bases). The CDR3 is made up of 12 amino acids. Trimming stripped 6 bases from V and 5 bases from J, with 9 bases between. Germline CDR1 reads MDHEN; CDR2 reads SYDVKM. CDR3 sequence reads: CASSGLRDTQYF. The CDR3 DNA is TGTGCCAGCAGCGGACTACGAGATACGCAGTATTTT.

V gene TRBV29-1 combines with J gene TRBJ1-3; D call uncertain. The V end lost 2 bases, the J end lost 1 base, and 6 bases lay between the germline ends. This CDR3 contains 13 residues. The germline V gene encodes CDR1 SQVTM and CDR2 ANQGSEA. The CDR3 region is CSVETGSGNTIYF. Written as DNA, the CDR3 is TGCAGCGTTGAAACGGGTTCTGGAAACACCATATATTTT.

This clone appeared a few times. The chain is built from TRBV9 and TRBJ2-3, with TRBD2 identical over 7 bases. Germline assignment: CDR1 SGDLS and CDR2 YYNGEE. This CDR3 has 16 amino acids. V lost 4 bases, J lost 3 bases, and 11 bases stayed unmatched. This chain's CDR3 is CASSPTGGGPTDTQYF. The CDR3, as DNA: TGTGCCAGCAGCCCAACCGGGGGAGGGCCGACAGATACGCAGTATTTT.

This chain joins TRBV6-1 and TRBJ2-7; 13 nucleotides line up with TRBD2. The CDR3 sequence is 16 residues long. The J segment lost 2 bases and the V segment lost 3 bases, leaving 4 bases of the junction unmatched. In germline, CDR1 is MNHNS, CDR2 SASEGT. CDR3 coding DNA: TGTGCCAGCAGTGACCTGACTAGCGGGAGGCCCTACGAGCAGTACTTC. Translating it yields CASSDLTSGRPYEQYF.

The sample holds a few counts of this clone. The chain uses TRBV5-1 and TRBJ2-1; 10 positions match TRBD2. CDR1 and CDR2 (germline): SGHRS, YFSETQ. The J segment lost 5 bases and the V segment lost 6 bases, leaving 8 bases of the junction unmatched. This CDR3 is built from 15 residues. The CDR3 loop reads CASTIGTSGNNEQFF. For the CDR3, the DNA is TGCGCCAGCACCATTGGAACTAGCGGGAACAATGAGCAGTTCTTC.

This clone was counted between two and nine times. The chain carries TRBV5-4 and TRBJ2-4, with no clear D. The CDR3 totals 16 residues. The V gene lost 3 bases and the J gene lost 1 base, with 14 bases spanning the gap. Per germline, CDR1 SGHNT and CDR2 YYREEE (reference sequence). For the CDR3, the DNA is TGTGCCAGCAGCTCCGTCTCACTGAGGGCCAAAAACATTCAGTACTTC. Protein product: CASSSVSLRAKNIQYF. The whole variable domain, filled in from reference TRBV5-4 and TRBJ2-4, reads ETGVTQSPTHLIKTRGQQVTLRCSSQSGHNTVSWYQQALGQGPQFIFQYYREEENGRGNFPPRFSGLQFPNYSSELNVNALELDDSALYLCASSSVSLRAKNIQYFGAGTRLSVL.

As for this clone: An end of the junction does not agree with germline; a read error may underlie this. This chain joins TRBV7-7 and TRBJ2-5; TRBD1 is a possible D gene (5 bases). Germline V CDR1 and CDR2: SSHAT, FNYEAQ (reference sequence). The CDR3 length is 15 residues. The CDR3 here is CASSPVGVREETQYF. For the CDR3, the DNA is TGTGCTAGCAGCCCAGTAGGGGTCCGAGAAGAGACCCAGTACTTC.

The V and J genes are TRBV15 and TRBJ1-2, with a tentative D call TRBD1 (6 bases). The CDR3 is 15 residues long. Trimming took 5 bases from V and 0 from J, leaving 13 bases between them. Germline V gene data show CDR1 as LNHNV and CDR2 as YYDKDF (reference sequence). The CDR3 DNA sequence: TGTGCCACCAGCGGCGGACAGTTAGCTAACTATGGCTACACCTTC. Its translation: CATSGGQLANYGYTF.

The chain joins TRBV7-9 to TRBJ2-2, with 9 positions matching TRBD2. With 5 bases clipped from V and 7 bases from J, the junction kept 11 bases outside the gene matches. In germline, CDR1 is SEHNR, CDR2 FQNEAQ (reference sequence). The CDR3 consists of 16 residues. The CDR3 spells CASSPLAGFGNGELFF. Here the CDR3 DNA reads TGTGCCAGCAGCCCCCTAGCGGGATTTGGAAACGGGGAGCTGTTTTTT. The variable domain in full, completed from reference TRBV7-9 and TRBJ2-2, reads DTGVSQNPRHKITKRGQNVTFRCDPISEHNRLYWYRQTLGQGPEFLTYFQNEAQLEKSRLLSDRFSAERPKGSFSTLEIQRTEQGDSAMYLCASSPLAGFGNGELFFGEGSRLTVL.

This clone was picked up a small number of times. The chain combines TRBV7-2 with TRBJ2-7, with D possibly matching TRBD2 (6 bases). Germline values: CDR1 SGHTA, CDR2 FQGNSA. The V and J ends lost 4 bases and 6 bases respectively, with 16 bases between them. The CDR3 is 14 residues long. CDR3 DNA: TGTGCCAGCAGCTCCCGGGACTCTGATGTCGAGCAGTACTTC. It is translated as CASSSRDSDVEQYF.

V and J are TRBV6-5 and TRBJ2-5, with D possibly matching TRBD2 (6 bases). The V end was cut by 4 bases, the J end by 7 bases, with 19 bases between. The length of the CDR3 is 15 residues. In germline, CDR1 is MNHEY, CDR2 SVGAGI. The CDR3 is CASSSPGLGVWTQYF. The CDR3 DNA reads as TGTGCCAGCAGTTCCCCGGGACTGGGAGTTTGGACCCAGTACTTC.

V gene TRBV6-6 combines with J gene TRBJ2-7, with D unclear. Germline values: CDR1 MNHNY, CDR2 SVGAGI (reference sequence). This CDR3 has 12 residues. V gave up 6 bases and J gave up 3 bases, with 9 bases separating them. The CDR3 sequence: CASRPGDYEQYF. DNA for the CDR3: TGTGCCAGCAGGCCAGGCGACTACGAGCAGTACTTC.

The gene calls are TRBV2 and TRBJ2-5; 7 nucleotides match TRBD1. The CDR3 is 15 amino acids. Germline V gene data show CDR1 as SNHLY and CDR2 as FYNNEI. Trimming took 6 bases from V and 0 from J; bases not matched to a gene: 7. CDR3 sequence (DNA): TGTGCCAGCAGCACACAGGGGTTGTACCAAGAGACCCAGTACTTC. The encoded protein is CASSTQGLYQETQYF.

The chain recombines TRBV2 with TRBJ2-5; D possibly corresponds to TRBD1 (6 bases). Germline assignment: CDR1 SNHLY and CDR2 FYNNEI. The CDR3 contains 13 residues. Trimming stripped 7 bases from V and 4 bases from J, with 13 bases between. The CDR3 DNA follows: TGTGCCAGCATGAGGACAGCCGGAGAGACCCAGTACTTC. Translating it yields CASMRTAGETQYF.

This chain links TRBV2 with TRBJ2-6; D is undetermined. Germline CDR1 is SNHLY and CDR2 is FYNNEI. The CDR3 runs to 13 residues. The V end lost 6 bases, the J end lost 1 base, and 4 bases lay between the germline ends. CDR3 nucleotides: TGTGCCAGCAGCACATCTGGGGCCAACGTCCTGACTTTC. Translation gives CASSTSGANVLTF.

The sample holds a few counts of this clone. The chain has TRBV27 and TRBJ2-7; 10 bases align to TRBD1. Germline V gives CDR1 MNHEY, CDR2 SMNVEV (reference sequence). The V segment lost 4 bases and the J segment 3 bases; nucleotides outside the gene matches: 6. The CDR3 consists of 15 residues. The CDR3 DNA sequence: TGTGCCAGCAGTTCAACTCGGACAGGGGGCTACGAGCAGTACTTC. This translates into CASSSTRTGGYEQYF.

This clone came up a few times. V is TRBV29-1 and J is TRBJ1-2; TRBD1 matches 8 bases. V was pared by 4 bases and J by 6 bases, with 10 bases of the junction left unmatched. Germline CDR1 reads SQVTM; CDR2 reads ANQGSEA. The CDR3 runs 14 residues. The CDR3 region has the DNA TGCAGCGTTGTGCAGGGGGCGGGACGGGATGGCTACACCTTC. It encodes CSVVQGAGRDGYTF.

The gene calls are TRBV4-2 and TRBJ2-2, with a possible D match to TRBD1 (6 bases). Germline V gene sequence: CDR1 LGHNA, CDR2 YNFKEQ. V lost 4 bases to trimming and J lost 0 bases, with 9 bases between them. CDR3 length: 15 residues. The CDR3 DNA follows: TGTGCCAGCAGCCTTGGACAGACGAACACCGGGGAGCTGTTTTTT. It encodes CASSLGQTNTGELFF.

This clone has just a few counts. The chain combines TRBV4-2 with TRBJ2-7; D not certain. The CDR3 runs 16 residues. Trimming stripped 1 base from V and 0 bases from J, with 13 bases between. Germline CDR1 LGHNA, CDR2 YNFKEQ. CDR3 nucleotides: TGTGCCAGCAGCCAAGTCCTCAGACAAGACTCCTACGAGCAGTACTTC. This codes for CASSQVLRQDSYEQYF.

This clone showed up many times. The J gene is TRBJ2-2, the V gene TRBV29-1, with unresolved D. The CDR3 has 13 residues. V lost 4 bases and J 1 base, leaving 7 bases between the germline ends. Germline CDR1 SQVTM, CDR2 ANQGSEA. CDR3 sequence (DNA): TGCAGCGTTGGGTGGAGGAACACCGGGGAGCTGTTTTTT. Amino acids: CSVGWRNTGELFF.

This clone has a handful of counts. This chain uses TRBV28 with TRBJ2-7; 10 bases are shared with TRBD1. The CDR3 runs to 15 residues. Per germline, CDR1 MDHEN and CDR2 SYDVKM. The V segment lost 3 bases and the J segment 5 bases; nucleotides outside the gene matches: 7. The CDR3, as DNA: TGTGCCAGCAGTTTGACCGGACAGGGGGTCGACGAGCAGTACTTC. Its translation is CASSLTGQGVDEQYF.

The chain recombines TRBV7-2 with TRBJ2-1, with 8 positions matching TRBD2. The trim removed 1 base at V and 6 bases at J, leaving 5 bases unmatched. Germline lookup yields CDR1 SGHTA and CDR2 FQGNSA. The CDR3 has 15 residues. This CDR3 is CASSLERELGNEQFF. CDR3 bases: TGTGCCAGCAGCTTAGAGCGGGAGTTGGGCAATGAGCAGTTCTTC.

The table lists this clone with a few counts. The chain employs TRBV18 and TRBJ2-7; D gene ambiguous. The CDR3 runs to 12 residues. The V end lost 4 bases, the J end lost 2 bases, and 6 bases lay between the germline ends. Germline values: CDR1 KGHSH, CDR2 LQKENI. This chain's CDR3 is CASSRTAYEQYF. CDR3 DNA: TGTGCCAGCTCACGCACGGCCTACGAGCAGTACTTC.

This chain joins TRBV9 and TRBJ2-5, with 7 bases that match TRBD2. Trimming cost V 0 bases and J 4 bases; bases outside gene matches: 3. The CDR3 contains 14 residues. CDR1 SGDLS and CDR2 YYNGEE come from the germline V gene. The CDR3 loop reads CASSVEAGVETQYF. The CDR3 DNA is TGTGCCAGCAGCGTAGAGGCGGGGGTAGAGACCCAGTACTTC.